These 15 T cell receptor beta chains came from one sample sequenced in a study of regulatory T cells in long-lasting Graves disease. The time point is: persistent/refractory GD, antithyroid drugs over 5 years with positive TRAb. Isolated PBMC RNA provided the starting material for the TCR library. The TCR beta library used iRepertoire HTBI primers with Arm-PCR amplification of CDR3. MiXCR, run by TCRdb on the multiplex PCR reads, gives a single entry per CDR3 protein. Altogether hundreds of thousands of distinct CDR3 sequences are present, around 21% being singletons, with the ten largest covering around 21%. Here the sequenced sample was peripheral blood mononuclear cells (PBMCs), taken when the disease was refractory, from a patient treated with antithyroid drugs. The receptors shown here come from a female donor with Graves disease.

The V and J genes are TRBV24-1 and TRBJ2-7; maybe TRBD1 (5 bases). Germline CDR1 and CDR2: KGHDR and SFDVKD. Trimming cost V 4 bases and J 5 bases, with 5 bases left between them. The CDR3 runs to 11 residues. In DNA form, the CDR3 reads TGTGCCACCAGTGACAGGGACGAGCAGTACTTC. This gives the protein CATSDRDEQYF.

This clonotype was observed at least ten times. The chain joins TRBV24-1 to TRBJ1-2; D not resolved. Trimming shortened V by 0 bases and J by 4 bases, and 23 bases separated the two germline ends. Germline lookup yields CDR1 KGHDR and CDR2 SFDVKD. The CDR3 consists of 19 residues. The CDR3 nucleotides read TGTGCCACCAGTGATTTGCACACCCCGGTGGGGTCCGTCCTCTATGGCTACACCTTC. Translating gives CATSDLHTPVGSVLYGYTF.

This clonotype was counted a single time. This chain joins TRBV7-2 and TRBJ2-1; D remains unclear. The V end lost 3 bases, the J end lost 9 bases, and 12 bases lay between the germline ends. Per the germline V gene, CDR1 is SGHTA and CDR2 is FQGNSA. The CDR3 consists of 13 residues. The CDR3 DNA reads TGTGCCAGCAGCTTGCCCTTGGGTGGTGAGCAGTTCTTC. Protein product: CASSLPLGGEQFF.

A few counts support this clonotype. The rearrangement uses TRBV6-2 or TRBV6-3 and TRBJ1-4; the D gene is possibly TRBD1 (5 bases). CDR1 is MNHEY, CDR2 SVGEGT, per germline. The CDR3 consists of 14 residues. Trimming removed 0 bases at V and 8 bases at J, with 10 bases between. The CDR3 DNA reads TGTGCCAGCAGTTACTCGGGGGGGGAGGAAAAACTGTTTTTT. It encodes CASSYSGGEEKLFF.

V is TRBV7-3 and J is TRBJ2-2; D is unclear. Germline CDR1 SGHTA, CDR2 FQGTGA. CDR3 length: 15 amino acids. Trimming removed 5 bases from V and 6 bases from J, with 16 bases in between. Here the CDR3 DNA reads TGTGCCAGCAGCACGTATCTTACCCCTCCCGGGGAGCTGTTTTTT. Translating it yields CASSTYLTPPGELFF. The full variable domain, in which reference TRBV7-3 and TRBJ2-2 provide the parts outside the CDR3, is GAGVSQTPSNKVTEKGKYVELRCDPISGHTALYWYRQSLGQGPEFLIYFQGTGAADDSGLPNDRFFAVRPEGSVSTLKIQRTERGDSAVYLCASSTYLTPPGELFFGEGSRLTVL.

Only one count was recorded for this clonotype. A much larger clone differs by one base, so this may be a read error. The V call is TRBV7-2, the J call TRBJ1-2; 7 positions agree with TRBD1. The length of the CDR3 is 16 residues. Per the germline V gene, CDR1 is SGHTA and CDR2 is FQGNSA. CDR3 protein: CASSSFATTGNYSYTF. The CDR3 DNA follows: TGTGCCAGCAGCAGCTTCGCAACGACAGGGAACTATAGCTACACCTTC.

A word on this clonotype: The junction shows a germline mismatch at one end, possibly a read error. This chain uses TRBV12-3 or TRBV12-4 with TRBJ1-1; D gene uncertain. The CDR3 is made up of 15 amino acids. The CDR3, as DNA: TGTACCAGCAGTCCCGTTAACCGGGTGAACACTGGAGCTTTCTTT. Its translation is CTSSPVNRVNTGAFF.

This clonotype has a count of ten or more. This chain connects TRBV7-2 to TRBJ2-7; D unresolved. The CDR3 length is 12 residues. Trimming took 1 base from V and 6 from J, leaving 7 bases between them. In germline, CDR1 is SGHTA, CDR2 FQGNSA. The CDR3 loop reads CASSLEGGEQYF. CDR3 coding DNA: TGTGCCAGCAGCTTAGAGGGCGGCGAGCAGTACTTC.

The table lists this clonotype with a few counts. The chain couples TRBV9 to TRBJ2-2; tentative D call: TRBD2 (6 bases). Germline V lookup: CDR1 SGDLS, CDR2 YYNGEE. The CDR3 length is 17 residues. With 0 bases removed from V and 4 bases from J, the gap between germline ends came to 16 bases. CDR3 amino acids: CASSVELGGSGTGELFF. In DNA, the CDR3 is TGTGCCAGCAGCGTAGAGCTAGGAGGGAGTGGCACCGGGGAGCTGTTTTTT.

The V and J genes are TRBV5-1 and TRBJ1-2; 8 nucleotides align to TRBD1. V gave up 0 bases and J gave up 9 bases; unmatched junction bases: 4. The CDR3 sequence is 13 residues long. Germline V gene data show CDR1 as SGHRS and CDR2 as YFSETQ. DNA for the CDR3: TGCGCCAGCAGCTTGGGACAGGGGCGGCGCTACACCTTC. Its protein is CASSLGQGRRYTF.

This clonotype was seen more than once but under ten times. The rearrangement links TRBV6-1 to TRBJ2-7; D is perhaps TRBD2 (6 bases). CDR3 size: 14 residues. CDR1 and CDR2 from the germline V gene are MNHNS and SASEGT. Trimming cost V 3 bases and J 4 bases, with 13 bases left between them. The chain's CDR3 is CASSEAVAAYEQYF. In DNA, the CDR3 is TGTGCCAGCAGTGAGGCGGTAGCGGCTTACGAGCAGTACTTC.

About this clonotype itself: A read error is possible here, since a much larger clone lies one base away. The chain combines TRBV6-1 with TRBJ2-7; TRBD1 is a possible D gene (5 bases). Deletions cut 7 bases from V and 2 bases from J, with 9 bases between. The CDR3 covers 12 residues. The germline V gene has CDR1 MNHNS and CDR2 SASEGT. The CDR3 nucleotides are TGTGCCAGCATCTCAGGGACCTACGAGCAGTACTTC. The encoded protein is CASISGTYEQYF.

This clonotype was observed at least ten times. V gene TRBV28 combines with J gene TRBJ1-1; D possibly corresponds to TRBD1 (5 bases). CDR1 MDHEN and CDR2 SYDVKM come from the germline V gene. V lost 10 bases to trimming and J lost 6 bases, with 15 bases between them. The CDR3 runs 12 residues. The CDR3 here is CATRDGRSEAFF. The CDR3 nucleotides are TGTGCCACCAGGGACGGGAGGTCTGAAGCTTTCTTT. The entire variable domain, with the rest obtained from reference TRBV28 and TRBJ1-1, is as follows: DVKVTQSSRYLVKRTGEKVFLECVQDMDHENMFWYRQDPGLGLRLIYFSYDVKMKEKGDIPEGYSVSREKKERFSLILESASTNQTSMYLCATRDGRSEAFFGQGTRLTVV.

At least ten counts were recorded for this clonotype. The gene calls are TRBV7-2 and TRBJ2-7; possible D gene TRBD2, 6 bases. V lost 1 base, J lost 5 bases, and 12 bases lay in between. The CDR3 consists of 14 residues. Germline values: CDR1 SGHTA, CDR2 FQGNSA. CDR3 nucleotide sequence: TGTGCCAGCAGCTTAGGGCGGGGAGTAGACGAGCAGTACTTC. Its translation: CASSLGRGVDEQYF. The full variable domain, rest sourced from reference TRBV7-2 and TRBJ2-7, is GAGVSQSPSNKVTEKGKDVELRCDPISGHTALYWYRQSLGQGLEFLIYFQGNSAPDKSGLPSDRFSAERTGGSVSTLTIQRTQQEDSAVYLCASSLGRGVDEQYFGPGTRLTVT.

In this sample, this clonotype turned up many times. J is TRBJ2-1 and V is TRBV6-2 or TRBV6-3; 9 bases match TRBD2. The CDR3 is 17 residues long. After removal of 4 bases from V and 2 bases from J, the junction contained 9 bases not matched to a gene. Germline CDR1 is MNHEY and CDR2 is SVGEGT. The chain's CDR3 is CASSLSAGGVTYNEQFF. CDR3 sequence (DNA): TGTGCCAGCAGTTTATCGGCGGGAGGGGTGACCTACAATGAGCAGTTCTTC.